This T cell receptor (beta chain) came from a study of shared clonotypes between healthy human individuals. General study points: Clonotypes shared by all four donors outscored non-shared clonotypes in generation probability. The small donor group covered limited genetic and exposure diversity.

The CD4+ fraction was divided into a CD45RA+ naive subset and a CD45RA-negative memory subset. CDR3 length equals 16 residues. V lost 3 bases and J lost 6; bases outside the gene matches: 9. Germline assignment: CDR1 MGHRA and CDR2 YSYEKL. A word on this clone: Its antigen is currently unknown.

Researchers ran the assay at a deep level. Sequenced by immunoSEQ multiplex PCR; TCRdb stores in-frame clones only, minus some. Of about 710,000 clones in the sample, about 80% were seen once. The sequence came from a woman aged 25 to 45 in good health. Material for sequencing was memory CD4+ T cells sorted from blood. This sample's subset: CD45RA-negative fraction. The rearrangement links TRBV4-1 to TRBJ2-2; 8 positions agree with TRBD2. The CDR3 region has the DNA TGCGCCAGCAGCCAGATTAGCGGGACGGTTCCCGGGGAGCTGTTTTTT. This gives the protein CASSQISGTVPGELFF.